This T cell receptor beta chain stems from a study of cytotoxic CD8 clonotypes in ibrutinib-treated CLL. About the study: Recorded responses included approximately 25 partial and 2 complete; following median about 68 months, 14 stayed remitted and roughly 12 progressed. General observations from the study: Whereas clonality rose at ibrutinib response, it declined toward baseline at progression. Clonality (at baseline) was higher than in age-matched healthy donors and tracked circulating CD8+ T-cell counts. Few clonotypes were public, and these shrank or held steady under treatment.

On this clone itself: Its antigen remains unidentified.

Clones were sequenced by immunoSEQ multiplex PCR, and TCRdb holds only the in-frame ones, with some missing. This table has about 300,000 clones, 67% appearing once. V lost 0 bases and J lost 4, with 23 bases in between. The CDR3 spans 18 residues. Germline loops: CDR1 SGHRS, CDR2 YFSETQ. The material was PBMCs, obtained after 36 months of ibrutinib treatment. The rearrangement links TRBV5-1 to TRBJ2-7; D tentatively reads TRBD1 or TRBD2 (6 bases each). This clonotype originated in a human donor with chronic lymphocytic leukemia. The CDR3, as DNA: TGCGCCAGCAGCTTGGTAAGGGGGGTACGAGGGAAGGCTTACGAGCAGTACTTC. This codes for CASSLVRGVRGKAYEQYF.